Sequencing of this T cell receptor beta chain was carried out in a study of T cells after yellow fever vaccination (dated by TCRdb to between 2019 and 2020). In the study overall: The SMART-Seq v4 Ultra Low Input RNA kit was used to prepare libraries from fractions with low cell numbers. To follow T-cell clones before and after primary and booster YFV17D yellow fever vaccination, bulk TCR alpha and beta repertoires were sequenced over time. Two healthy male donors, one aged 18 to 29 and one aged 30 to 40 years, were included in the cohort. Blood was collected at multiple timepoints before and after primary and secondary immunization, and bulk PBMC replicates and cell subsets were isolated.

TCR cDNA was synthesized by 5'RACE template switching, which introduced a universal primer site and unique molecular identifiers. cDNA synthesis was primed from both the TCR alpha and TCR beta constant segments. Two PCR steps were used to amplify libraries, with sample barcodes and sequencing adapters being added in the second step. Sequencing of libraries was done on Illumina HiSeq 2500 (2x100 bp) or NovaSeq (2x150 bp). Turning to the authors' computational methods: MIGEC handled demultiplexing of reads and collapsing into UMI consensus sequences, while MiXCR performed V(D)J alignment. Clonotypes responding to the vaccine were identified with edgeR on replicate PBMC samples, with the criteria of FDR below 0.01 and a log2 fold change above 5 up to day 15. Each bulk clonotype was labeled CD4 or CD8 based on which sequenced repertoire, CD4 or CD8, contained the clonotype at higher abundance. TCRdb reprocessed the public reads (quality trimming at Q25 with fastp, clone calling with MiXCR) and kept in-frame beta chains. CDR3 protein sequences are deduplicated, and each keeps its most common genes and DNA. The authors' filters were not applied to this entry. The sample table shows a few hundred thousand distinct CDR3 sequences, and roughly 6.2% are seen once. The ten biggest clones cover approximately 16% of the sample.

Study-wide conclusions, independent of this receptor: Because the study included only a couple of donors, the extent to which the findings can be generalized is limited. Because abundant contaminating clonotypes from the bulk population could be contained in FACS-sorted repertoires, computational filtering was required. Compared with the primary T-cell response, the secondary T-cell response was faster but weaker, reaching its peak on day 5 rather than on day 15. After the booster, most of the clones that had expanded following primary vaccination were detected again (roughly 96% of CD4 and around 90% of CD8), which suggests that memory was broadly maintained. A small share of clonotypes was detected in both CD4 and CD8 compartments, with the overlap likely arising from convergent recombination.

What the treatment or condition label conveys for this sample: live attenuated yellow fever vaccine strain. At every blood-draw timepoint, two biological replicates of bulk PBMCs were collected. PBMCs were isolated from peripheral blood using a standard Ficoll-Paque protocol. RNA was extracted with TriZol from bulk PBMCs, CD4 and CD8 fractions, and dextramer-positive and dextramer-negative fractions. A note on this clonotype: The target of this receptor is not known. No clone much larger than this one lies a single base away; base qualities are absent.

This TCR was recovered from a man aged 25-45 years who received the YFV17D yellow fever vaccine. The sample in question was PBMCs, obtained 5 days after the yellow fever booster vaccination.

The DNA is as follows: TGTGCCAGCAGAGGAACAGGGTCCTATCAGCCCCAGCATTTT. Its translation is CASRGTGSYQPQHF. The sequence links TRBV6-5 to TRBJ1-5; the D gene is perhaps TRBD1, from 6 matching bases. CDR1 and CDR2 are drawn from the germline V gene: MNHEY, SVGAGI. V is pared back by 6 bases and J by 5 bases, with 14 bases lying between the germline termini. Its CDR3 holds 14 amino acids, cysteine through phenylalanine. CDR3 DNA only is kept here, 42 bases in frame from base 1.